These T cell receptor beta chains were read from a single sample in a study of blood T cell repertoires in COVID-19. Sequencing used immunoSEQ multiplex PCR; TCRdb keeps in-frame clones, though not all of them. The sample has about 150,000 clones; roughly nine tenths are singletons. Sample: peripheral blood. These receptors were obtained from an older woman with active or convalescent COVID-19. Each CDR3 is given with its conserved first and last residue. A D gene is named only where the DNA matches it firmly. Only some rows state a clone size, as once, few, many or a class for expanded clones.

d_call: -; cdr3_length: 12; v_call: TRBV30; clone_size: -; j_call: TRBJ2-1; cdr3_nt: TGTGCCTGGGGGATCCTTAGCAATGAGCAGTTCTTC; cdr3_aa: CAWGILSNEQFF
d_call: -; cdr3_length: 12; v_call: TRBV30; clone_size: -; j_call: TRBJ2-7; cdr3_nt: TGTGCCTGGAGTACAGGGTTTAGGGAGCAGTACTTC; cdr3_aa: CAWSTGFREQYF
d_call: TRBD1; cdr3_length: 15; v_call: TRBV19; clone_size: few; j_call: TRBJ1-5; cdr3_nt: TGTGCCAGTAGTCCCCCCGGGACAGTCAATCAGCCCCAGCATTTT; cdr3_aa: CASSPPGTVNQPQHF
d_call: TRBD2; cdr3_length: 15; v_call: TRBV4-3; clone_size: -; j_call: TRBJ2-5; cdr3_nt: TGCGCCAGCAGCCAAGGACTAGCGGACGGAGAGACCCAGTACTTC; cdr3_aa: CASSQGLADGETQYF
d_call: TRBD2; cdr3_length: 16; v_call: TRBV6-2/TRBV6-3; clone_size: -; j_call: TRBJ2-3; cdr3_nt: TGTGCCAGCAGTTACTCTCAAGCGGGGCTCTCGGATACGCAGTATTTT; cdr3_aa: CASSYSQAGLSDTQYF
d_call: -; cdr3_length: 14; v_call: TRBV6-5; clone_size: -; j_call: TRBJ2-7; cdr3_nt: TGTGCCAGCAGAAGGACAAGTAGCTCCTACGAGCAGTACTTC; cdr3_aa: CASRRTSSSYEQYF
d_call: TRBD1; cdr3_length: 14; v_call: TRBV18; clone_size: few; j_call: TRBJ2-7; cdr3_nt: TGTGCCAGCTCACCTGGGACAGGGGATTCCGGGCAGTACTTC; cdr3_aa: CASSPGTGDSGQYF
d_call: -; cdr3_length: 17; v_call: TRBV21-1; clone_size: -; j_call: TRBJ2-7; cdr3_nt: TGTGCCAGCAGCAAGTTCAGACAGGGCCGAAGCTCCTACGAGCAGTACTTC; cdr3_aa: CASSKFRQGRSSYEQYF
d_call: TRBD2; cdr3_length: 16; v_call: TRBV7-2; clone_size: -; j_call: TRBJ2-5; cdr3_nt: TGTGCCAGCAGCTTAGGGTCGGCGGGGGGCTCTTTGACCCAGTACTTC; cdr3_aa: CASSLGSAGGSLTQYF
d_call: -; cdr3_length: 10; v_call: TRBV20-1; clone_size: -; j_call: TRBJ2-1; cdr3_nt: TGCAGTGCCGCGGGGAATGAGCAGTTCTTC; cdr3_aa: CSAAGNEQFF
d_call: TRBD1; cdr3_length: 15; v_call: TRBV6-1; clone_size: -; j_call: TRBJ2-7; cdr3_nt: TGTGCCAGCAGTGAACGGGACAGGGGGCCCTACGAGCAGTACTTC; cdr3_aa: CASSERDRGPYEQYF
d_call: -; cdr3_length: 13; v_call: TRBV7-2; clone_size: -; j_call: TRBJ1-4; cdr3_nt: TGTGCCAGCACACCAACGGCGGAGGAAAAACTGTTTTTT; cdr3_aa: CASTPTAEEKLFF
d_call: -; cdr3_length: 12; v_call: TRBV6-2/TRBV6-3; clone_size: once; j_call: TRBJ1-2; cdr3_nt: TGTGCCAGCAGTAGTGCCGGCTATGGCTACACCTTC; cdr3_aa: CASSSAGYGYTF
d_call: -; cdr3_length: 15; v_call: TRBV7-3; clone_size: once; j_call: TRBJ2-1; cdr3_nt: TGTGCCAGCAGCTCCACGCGTGCGGGATACAATGAGCAGTTCTTC; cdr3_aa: CASSSTRAGYNEQFF
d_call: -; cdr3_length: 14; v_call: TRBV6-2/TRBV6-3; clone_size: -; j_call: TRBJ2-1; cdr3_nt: TGTGCCAGCAGTTACTCGCTGCGGAGAAATGAGCAGTTCTTC; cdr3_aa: CASSYSLRRNEQFF
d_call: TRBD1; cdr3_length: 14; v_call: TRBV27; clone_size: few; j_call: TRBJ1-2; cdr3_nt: TGTGCCAGCAGTCCACAGGGGGCATGGAATGGCTACACCTTC; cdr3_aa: CASSPQGAWNGYTF
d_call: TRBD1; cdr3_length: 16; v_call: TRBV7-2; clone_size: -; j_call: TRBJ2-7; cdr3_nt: TGTGCCAGCAGCTGGGTCGGACAGGGGGCATCCTACGAGCAGTACTTC; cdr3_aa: CASSWVGQGASYEQYF
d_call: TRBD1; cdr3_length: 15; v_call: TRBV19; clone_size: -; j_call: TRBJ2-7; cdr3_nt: TGTGCCAGTAGTACCCGGGACAGGGACTCCTACGAGCAGTACTTC; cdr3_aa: CASSTRDRDSYEQYF
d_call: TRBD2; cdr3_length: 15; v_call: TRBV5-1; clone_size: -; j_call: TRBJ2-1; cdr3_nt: TGCGCCAGCAGCACAGGACTAGCGGGGGTGAATGAGCAGTTCTTC; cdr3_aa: CASSTGLAGVNEQFF
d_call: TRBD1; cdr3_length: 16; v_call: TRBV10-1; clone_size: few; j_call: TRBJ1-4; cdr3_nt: TGCGCCAGCACCGGACAGGGGGGCCCAACTAATGAAAAACTGTTTTTT; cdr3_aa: CASTGQGGPTNEKLFF
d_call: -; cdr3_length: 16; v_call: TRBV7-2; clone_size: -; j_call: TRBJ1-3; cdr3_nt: TGTGCCAGCAGCTTAACAGGCCCCGTCTCTGGAAACACCATATATTTT; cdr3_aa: CASSLTGPVSGNTIYF
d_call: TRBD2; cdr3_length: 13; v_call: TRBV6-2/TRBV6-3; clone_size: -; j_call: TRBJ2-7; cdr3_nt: TGTGCCAGCAGTTACCGGGAGGCTGGCGAGCAGTACTTC; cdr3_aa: CASSYREAGEQYF
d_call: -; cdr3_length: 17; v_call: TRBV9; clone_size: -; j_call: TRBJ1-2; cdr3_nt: TGTGCCAGCAGCGCCCGGCGGTCCCGCGACCTTAACTATGGCTACACCTTC; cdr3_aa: CASSARRSRDLNYGYTF
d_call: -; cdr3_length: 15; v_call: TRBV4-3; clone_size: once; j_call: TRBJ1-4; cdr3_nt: TGCGCCAGCAGCCAAGAGACAGGTTGGAGTGAAAAACTGTTTTTT; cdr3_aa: CASSQETGWSEKLFF
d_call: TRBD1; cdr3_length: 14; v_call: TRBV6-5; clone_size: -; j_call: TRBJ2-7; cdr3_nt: TGTGCCAGCAGTTACTCGATGCAGGGACAGGAGCAGTACTTC; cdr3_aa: CASSYSMQGQEQYF
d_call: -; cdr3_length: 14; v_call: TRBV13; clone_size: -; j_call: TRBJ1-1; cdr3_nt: TGTGCCAGCAGTTCCGGGACTGCCCTGACTGAAGCTTTCTTT; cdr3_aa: CASSSGTALTEAFF
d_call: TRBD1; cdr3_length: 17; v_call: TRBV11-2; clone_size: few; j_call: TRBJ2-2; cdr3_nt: TGTGCCAGCAGCGGAAACCCTCAGGACAGGGGGACCGGGGAGCTGTTTTTT; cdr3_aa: CASSGNPQDRGTGELFF
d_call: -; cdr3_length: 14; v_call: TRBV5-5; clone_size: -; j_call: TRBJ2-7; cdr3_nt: TGTGCCAGCAGCTTGGGATGGAGCTCCTACGAGCAGTACTTC; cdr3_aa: CASSLGWSSYEQYF
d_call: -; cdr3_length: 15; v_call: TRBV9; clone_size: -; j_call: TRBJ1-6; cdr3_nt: TGTGCCAGCAGCGTAGGGCCAGATGGTTATTCACCCCTCCACTTT; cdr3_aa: CASSVGPDGYSPLHF
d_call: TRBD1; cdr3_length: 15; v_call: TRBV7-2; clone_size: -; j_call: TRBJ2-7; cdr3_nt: TGTGCCAGCAGCCCGGGACAGATGGGGACCTACGAGCAGTACTTC; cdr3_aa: CASSPGQMGTYEQYF
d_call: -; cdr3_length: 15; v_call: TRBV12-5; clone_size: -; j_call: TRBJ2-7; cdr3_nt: TGTGCTAGTGGTTTGGTAGTGGGGGCCTCCTACGAGCAGTACTTC; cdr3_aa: CASGLVVGASYEQYF
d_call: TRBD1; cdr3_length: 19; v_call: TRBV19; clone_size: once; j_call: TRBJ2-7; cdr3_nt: TGTGCCAGTAGTCCAAAAGGGGCAGGGGGTTTACCCTCCTCCTACGAGCAGTACTTC; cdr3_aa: CASSPKGAGGLPSSYEQYF
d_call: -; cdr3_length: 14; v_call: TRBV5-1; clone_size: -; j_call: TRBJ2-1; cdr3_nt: TGCGCCAGCAGCTTGGGCGGGGCGGGCAATGAGCAGTTCTTC; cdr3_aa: CASSLGGAGNEQFF
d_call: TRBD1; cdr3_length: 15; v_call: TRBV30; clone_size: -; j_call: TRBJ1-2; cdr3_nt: TGTGCCTGGAGCCGACCGGGACAGGGGATGGATGGCTACACCTTC; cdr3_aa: CAWSRPGQGMDGYTF
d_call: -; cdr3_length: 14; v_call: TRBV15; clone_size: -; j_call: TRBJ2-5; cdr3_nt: TGTGCCACCAGCAGAGACCGGATAGCAGAGACCCAGTACTTC; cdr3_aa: CATSRDRIAETQYF
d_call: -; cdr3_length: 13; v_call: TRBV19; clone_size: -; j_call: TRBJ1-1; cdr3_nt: TGTGCCAGTAGTCCCCTAGTGAACACTGAAGCTTTCTTT; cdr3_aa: CASSPLVNTEAFF
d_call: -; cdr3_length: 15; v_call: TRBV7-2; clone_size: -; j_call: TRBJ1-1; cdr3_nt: TGTGCCAGCACCCTTATGGGGGCCGGGAACACTGAAGCTTTCTTT; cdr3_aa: CASTLMGAGNTEAFF
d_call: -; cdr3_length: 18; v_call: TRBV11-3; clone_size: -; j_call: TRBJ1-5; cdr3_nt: TGTGCCAGCAGCTTATCGGGGGACCCGGCGATCGGCAATCAGCCCCAGCATTTT; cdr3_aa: CASSLSGDPAIGNQPQHF
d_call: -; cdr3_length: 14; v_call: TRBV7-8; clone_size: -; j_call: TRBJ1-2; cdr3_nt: TGTGCCAGCAGCTTAGCGCCCACCTCCCAGGGCTACACCTTC; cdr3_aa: CASSLAPTSQGYTF
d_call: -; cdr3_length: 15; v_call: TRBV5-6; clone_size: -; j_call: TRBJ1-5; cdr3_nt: TGTGCCAGCAGCTACCAGAGAGGGGAGGGTCAGCCCCAGCATTTT; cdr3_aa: CASSYQRGEGQPQHF
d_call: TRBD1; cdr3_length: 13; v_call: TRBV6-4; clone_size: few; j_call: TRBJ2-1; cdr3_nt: TGTGCCAGAATTCGACAGGGTAAGGATGAGCAGTTCTTC; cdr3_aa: CARIRQGKDEQFF
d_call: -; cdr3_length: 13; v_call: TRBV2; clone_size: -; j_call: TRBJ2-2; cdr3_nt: TGTGCCAGCTCCGAGGGTAACACCGGGGAGCTGTTTTTT; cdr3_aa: CASSEGNTGELFF
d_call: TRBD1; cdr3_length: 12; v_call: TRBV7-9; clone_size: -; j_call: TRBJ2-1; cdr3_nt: TGTGCCAGCAGACGACAGGGGCCTGAGCAGTTCTTC; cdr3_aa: CASRRQGPEQFF
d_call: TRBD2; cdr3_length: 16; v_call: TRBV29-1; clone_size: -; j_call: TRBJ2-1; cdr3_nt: TGCAGCGACCGGCCCAAGCGGGGGGGCTTCTACAATGAGCAGTTCTTC; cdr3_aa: CSDRPKRGGFYNEQFF